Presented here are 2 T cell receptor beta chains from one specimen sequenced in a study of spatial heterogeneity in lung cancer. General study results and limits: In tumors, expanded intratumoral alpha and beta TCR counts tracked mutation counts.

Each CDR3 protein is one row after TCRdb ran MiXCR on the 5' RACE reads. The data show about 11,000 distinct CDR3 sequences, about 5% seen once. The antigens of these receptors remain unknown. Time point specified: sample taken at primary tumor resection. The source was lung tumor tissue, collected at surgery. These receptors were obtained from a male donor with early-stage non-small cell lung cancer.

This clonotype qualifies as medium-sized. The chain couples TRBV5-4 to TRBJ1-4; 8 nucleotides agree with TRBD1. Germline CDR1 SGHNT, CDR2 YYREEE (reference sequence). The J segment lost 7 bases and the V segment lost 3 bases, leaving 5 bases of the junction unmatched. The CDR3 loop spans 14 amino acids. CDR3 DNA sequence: TGTGCCAGCAGCTGGGGACAGGACCGTGAAAAACTGTTTTTT. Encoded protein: CASSWGQDREKLFF.

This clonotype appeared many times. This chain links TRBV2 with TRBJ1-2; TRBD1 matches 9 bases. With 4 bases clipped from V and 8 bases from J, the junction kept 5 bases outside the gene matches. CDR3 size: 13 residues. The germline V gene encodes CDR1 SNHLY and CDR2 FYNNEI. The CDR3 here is CASSVQGAGGYTF. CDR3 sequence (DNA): TGTGCCAGCAGTGTACAGGGGGCAGGAGGCTACACCTTC.